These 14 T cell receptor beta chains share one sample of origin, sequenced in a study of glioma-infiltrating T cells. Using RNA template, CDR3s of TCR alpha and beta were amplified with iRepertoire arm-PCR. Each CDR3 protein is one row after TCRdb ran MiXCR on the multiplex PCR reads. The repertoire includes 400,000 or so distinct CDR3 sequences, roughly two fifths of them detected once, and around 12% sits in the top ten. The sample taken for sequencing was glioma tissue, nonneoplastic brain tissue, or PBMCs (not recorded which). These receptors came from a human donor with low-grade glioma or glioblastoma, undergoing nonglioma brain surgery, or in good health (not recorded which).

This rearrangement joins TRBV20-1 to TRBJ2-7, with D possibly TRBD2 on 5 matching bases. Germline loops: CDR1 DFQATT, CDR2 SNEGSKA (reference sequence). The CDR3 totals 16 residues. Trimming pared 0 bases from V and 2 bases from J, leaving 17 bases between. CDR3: CSARETPGNAAYEQYF. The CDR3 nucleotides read TGCAGTGCTAGAGAAACCCCCGGGAATGCTGCCTACGAGCAGTACTTC.

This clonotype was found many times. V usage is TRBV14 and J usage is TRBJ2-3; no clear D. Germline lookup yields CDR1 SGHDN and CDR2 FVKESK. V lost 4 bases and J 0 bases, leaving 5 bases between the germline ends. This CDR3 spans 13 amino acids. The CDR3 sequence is CASSRPSTDTQYF. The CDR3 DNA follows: TGTGCCAGCAGCCGTCCTAGCACAGATACGCAGTATTTT.

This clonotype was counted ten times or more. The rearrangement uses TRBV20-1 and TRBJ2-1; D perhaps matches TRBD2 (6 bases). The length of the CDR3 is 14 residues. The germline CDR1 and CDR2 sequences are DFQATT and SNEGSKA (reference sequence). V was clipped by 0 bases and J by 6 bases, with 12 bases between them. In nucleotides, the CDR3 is TGCAGTGCTAGAGATCACGTTAGCGGCAATGAGCAGTTCTTC. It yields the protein CSARDHVSGNEQFF.

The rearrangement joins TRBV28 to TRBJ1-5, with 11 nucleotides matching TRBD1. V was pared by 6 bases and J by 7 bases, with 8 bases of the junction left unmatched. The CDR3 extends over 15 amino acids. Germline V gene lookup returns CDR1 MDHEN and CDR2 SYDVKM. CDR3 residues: CASSMGQGGRQPQHF. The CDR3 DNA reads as TGTGCCAGCAGCATGGGACAGGGGGGGAGGCAGCCCCAGCATTTT.

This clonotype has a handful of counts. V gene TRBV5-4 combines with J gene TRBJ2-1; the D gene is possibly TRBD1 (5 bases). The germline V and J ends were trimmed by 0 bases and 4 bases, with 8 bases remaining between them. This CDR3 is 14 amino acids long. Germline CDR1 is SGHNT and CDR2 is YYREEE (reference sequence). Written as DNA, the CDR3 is TGTGCCAGCAGCTTGGGCAGGGCTTACAATGAGCAGTTCTTC. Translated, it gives CASSLGRAYNEQFF. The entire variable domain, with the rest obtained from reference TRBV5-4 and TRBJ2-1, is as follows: ETGVTQSPTHLIKTRGQQVTLRCSSQSGHNTVSWYQQALGQGPQFIFQYYREEENGRGNFPPRFSGLQFPNYSSELNVNALELDDSALYLCASSLGRAYNEQFFGPGTRLTVL.

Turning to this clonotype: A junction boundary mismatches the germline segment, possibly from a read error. The DNA for the CDR3 is TGCGCCAGCAGCTCTTTAGGGTACAATGAGCGGTTCTTC. Translating it yields CASSSLGYNERFF. V gene TRBV5-1 combines with J gene TRBJ2-1; D unclear. The CDR3 covers 13 residues. In germline, CDR1 is SGHRS, CDR2 YFSETQ.

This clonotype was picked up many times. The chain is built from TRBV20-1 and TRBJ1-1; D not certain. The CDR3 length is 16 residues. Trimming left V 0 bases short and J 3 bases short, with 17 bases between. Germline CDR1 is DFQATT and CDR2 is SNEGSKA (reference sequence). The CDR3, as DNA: TGCAGTGCTAGAGACCCACAGACCGCAACCCACACTGAAGCTTTCTTT. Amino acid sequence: CSARDPQTATHTEAFF.

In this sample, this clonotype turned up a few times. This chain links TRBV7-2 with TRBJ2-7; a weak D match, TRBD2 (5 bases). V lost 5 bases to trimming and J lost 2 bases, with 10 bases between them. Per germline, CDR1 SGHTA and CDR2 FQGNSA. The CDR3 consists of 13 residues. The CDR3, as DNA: TGTGCCAGCAGCCCGACTATCACCTACGAGCAGTACTTC. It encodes CASSPTITYEQYF.

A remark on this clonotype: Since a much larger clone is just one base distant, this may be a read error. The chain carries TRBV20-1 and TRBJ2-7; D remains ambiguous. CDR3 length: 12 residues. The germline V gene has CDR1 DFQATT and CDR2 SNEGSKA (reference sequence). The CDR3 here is CSATTDSYERYF. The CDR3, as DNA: TGCAGTGCTACGACCGACTCCTACGAGCGGTACTTC.

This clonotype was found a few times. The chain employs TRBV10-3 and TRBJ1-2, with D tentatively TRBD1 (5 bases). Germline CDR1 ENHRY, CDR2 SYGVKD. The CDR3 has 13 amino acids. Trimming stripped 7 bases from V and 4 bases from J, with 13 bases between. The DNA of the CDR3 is TGTGCCATCAATGCAGGGAACTTCTATGGCTACACCTTC. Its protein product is CAINAGNFYGYTF.

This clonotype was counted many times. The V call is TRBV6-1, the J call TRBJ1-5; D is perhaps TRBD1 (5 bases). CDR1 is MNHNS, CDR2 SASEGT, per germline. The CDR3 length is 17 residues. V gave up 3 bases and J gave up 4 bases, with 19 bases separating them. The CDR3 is CASSDRTPLGGNQPQHF. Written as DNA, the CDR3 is TGTGCCAGCAGTGACCGAACCCCGCTTGGGGGTAATCAGCCCCAGCATTTT.

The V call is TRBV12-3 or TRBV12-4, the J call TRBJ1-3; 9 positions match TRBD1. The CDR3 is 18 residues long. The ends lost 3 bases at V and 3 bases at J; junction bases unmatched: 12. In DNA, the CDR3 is TGTGCCAGCAGTTTCAGGCACAGGGGGCTCCTCATTGGAAACACCATATATTTT. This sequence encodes CASSFRHRGLLIGNTIYF.

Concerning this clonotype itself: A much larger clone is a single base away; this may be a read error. The CDR3 spells CSAPGGGGIQTQHF. The CDR3 DNA reads as TGCAGTGCTCCCGGAGGAGGGGGAATTCAGACCCAGCATTTT. This sequence joins TRBV20-1 and TRBJ1-5; D may be TRBD1 (6 bases). This CDR3 comprises 14 residues. Germline V gives CDR1 DFQATT, CDR2 SNEGSKA (reference sequence).

DNA of the CDR3: TGTGCCAGCAGCCAAGAGCGGGGGGCCAACGTCCTGACTTTC. As protein: CASSQERGANVLTF. This chain links TRBV27 with TRBJ2-6, with D possibly matching TRBD2 (5 bases). The CDR3 has 14 amino acids. The V gene lost 6 bases and the J gene lost 4 bases, with 10 bases spanning the gap. The germline V gene has CDR1 MNHEY and CDR2 SMNVEV (reference sequence).